Listed below are T cell receptor beta chains from one sample, sequenced in a study of CD8 T cells in ankylosing spondylitis. TCRdb reprocessed the 5' RACE reads with MiXCR, giving one entry per CDR3 protein. This table has around 300,000 distinct CDR3 sequences, more than 20% appearing once. The sequencing input was blood, either unsorted or a sorted T cell fraction (not recorded which). The receptor source for this set is a female donor with ankylosing spondylitis or in good health (not recorded which). The CDR3 runs from the conserved cysteine through the conserved F or W. The D gene is left open where the match is weak. For some rows the clone size is stated as once, few or many, or as a class when expanded; others skip it.

clone size,V gene,D gene,J gene,CDR3 length,CDR3 protein,CDR3 DNA
-,TRBV11-2,-,TRBJ2-2,14,CASSIGRNTGELFF,TGTGCCAGCAGCATCGGGAGGAACACCGGGGAGCTGTTTTTT
-,TRBV15,-,TRBJ2-1,15,CATSREKRSLNEQFF,TGTGCCACCAGCAGAGAAAAGCGGAGCCTAAATGAGCAGTTCTTC
few,TRBV20-1,-,TRBJ2-1,14,CSARDSRSYNEQFF,TGCAGTGCTAGGGACTCCCGCTCCTACAATGAGCAGTTCTTC
-,TRBV7-9,-,TRBJ1-4,15,CASSSPTAAIRKLFF,TGTGCCAGCAGCTCCCCGACAGCGGCTATAAGAAAACTGTTTTTT
-,TRBV9,-,TRBJ2-3,15,CASSVEERAIDTQYF,TGTGCCAGCAGCGTAGAGGAGAGGGCCATAGATACGCAGTATTTT
-,TRBV20-1,-,TRBJ1-5,13,CSARTMDNQPQHF,TGCAGTGCTAGGACAATGGACAATCAGCCCCAGCATTTT
few,TRBV10-3,-,TRBJ1-3,14,CAISGRSSGNTIYF,TGTGCCATCAGTGGGCGGTCATCTGGAAACACCATATATTTT
few,TRBV29-1,-,TRBJ1-1,12,CSGDIMNTEAFF,TGCAGCGGGGACATCATGAACACTGAAGCTTTCTTT
-,TRBV10-2,TRBD2,TRBJ2-3,16,CASSEDVAGHTDTQYF,TGCGCCAGCAGTGAGGATGTAGCGGGACACACAGATACGCAGTATTTT
-,TRBV6-1,TRBD1,TRBJ1-1,14,CASSRQGTNTEAFF,TGTGCCAGCAGCCGACAGGGGACCAACACTGAAGCTTTCTTT
few,TRBV20-1,-,TRBJ1-2,14,CSASSDYVSYGYTF,TGCAGTGCTAGTTCCGACTACGTCAGCTATGGCTACACCTTC
many,TRBV5-5,TRBD1,TRBJ1-2,15,CASSWGRQGNYGYTF,TGTGCCAGCAGCTGGGGCCGACAGGGGAACTATGGCTACACCTTC
few,TRBV19,-,TRBJ1-5,13,CASSWGRGQPQHF,TGTGCCAGTAGTTGGGGCCGGGGTCAGCCCCAGCATTTT
few,TRBV20-1,TRBD1,TRBJ2-1,15,CSAAVWDRGGNEQFF,TGCAGTGCCGCTGTCTGGGACAGGGGTGGGAATGAGCAGTTCTTC
-,TRBV20-1,TRBD2,TRBJ2-5,19,CSARVSGRGGIPLQETQYF,TGCAGTGCTAGAGTTAGCGGGAGGGGTGGAATACCCCTCCAAGAGACCCAGTACTTC
many,TRBV6-2/TRBV6-3,TRBD2,TRBJ2-7,14,CASSPRTSGYEQYF,TGTGCCAGCAGTCCTCGGACTAGCGGCTACGAGCAGTACTTC
few,TRBV19,-,TRBJ1-5,15,CASSTTVLGNQPQHF,TGTGCCAGTAGTACGACAGTCTTAGGGAATCAGCCCCAGCATTTT
-,TRBV20-1,-,TRBJ1-5,13,CSARGGINQPQHF,TGCAGTGCTAGAGGCGGTATCAATCAGCCCCAGCATTTT
-,TRBV5-1,-,TRBJ2-7,12,CASSLEQGGQYF,TGCGCCAGCAGCTTGGAACAGGGCGGGCAGTACTTC
-,TRBV7-2,-,TRBJ2-2,14,CASSLVLSSGELFF,TGTGCCAGCAGCTTAGTTCTCAGTTCCGGGGAGCTGTTTTTT
few,TRBV7-8,TRBD2,TRBJ2-3,16,CASSLYSSGSTDTQYF,TGTGCCAGCAGCTTATATTCTAGCGGGAGCACAGATACGCAGTATTTT
few,TRBV5-1,TRBD1,TRBJ1-1,15,CASRGQGRGNTEAFF,TGCGCCAGCAGGGGACAGGGAAGAGGGAACACTGAAGCTTTCTTT
-,TRBV29-1,-,TRBJ2-2,11,CSVGGSGELFF,TGCAGCGTTGGGGGCTCCGGGGAGCTGTTTTTT
few,TRBV20-1,-,TRBJ2-5,12,CSASKLQETQYF,TGCAGTGCTAGTAAGCTCCAAGAGACCCAGTACTTC
-,TRBV7-2,-,TRBJ2-2,16,CASSLDDRSDTGELFF,TGTGCCAGCAGCTTAGATGACCGCTCAGACACCGGGGAGCTGTTTTTT
-,TRBV4-3,-,TRBJ2-7,12,CASSPPGYEQYF,TGCGCCAGCAGCCCCCCCGGATACGAGCAGTACTTC
few,TRBV12-3/TRBV12-4,TRBD1,TRBJ2-6,19,CASTSFTRTGKSGANVLTF,TGTGCCAGCACCTCTTTTACCCGGACAGGGAAGTCTGGGGCCAACGTCCTGACTTTC
-,TRBV7-6,-,TRBJ2-5,13,CASSLEHPKTQYF,TGTGCCAGCAGCTTAGAACACCCCAAGACCCAGTACTTC
-,TRBV4-2,-,TRBJ2-7,15,CASSQDRQGAYEQYF,TGTGCCAGCAGCCAAGATCGGCAGGGCGCCTACGAGCAGTACTTC
few,TRBV7-3,TRBD1,TRBJ2-1,15,CASSRTGDLGNEQFF,TGTGCCAGCAGCAGGACAGGAGACCTCGGGAATGAGCAGTTCTTC
few,TRBV20-1,TRBD1,TRBJ2-7,15,CSARVGQGASYEQYF,TGCAGTGCCAGGGTGGGACAGGGGGCTTCCTACGAGCAGTACTTC
once,TRBV10-1,-,TRBJ2-1,15,CASSELKVGYNEQFF,TGCGCCAGCAGTGAGTTGAAGGTGGGCTACAATGAGCAGTTCTTC